A single sample is the source of the 30 T cell receptor beta chains below, sequenced in a study of blood T cell repertoires in COVID-19. Assay used: immunoSEQ multiplex PCR; TCRdb lists only in-frame clones, some missing. The data show 200,000 or so clones, with roughly 86% seen just once and approximately 3% held by the top ten. The material sequenced was peripheral blood. These TCRs come from a man between 60 and 70 years old with acute or convalescent COVID-19.

V is TRBV3-1 (or the pseudogene TRBV3-2) and J is TRBJ2-7, with 9 nucleotides matching TRBD1. Trimming at V came to 5 bases and at J to 5 bases, leaving 10 bases not matched to a gene. Germline V gene lookup returns CDR1 LGHDT and CDR2 YNNKEL (reference sequence). CDR3 size: 15 residues. CDR3 amino acids: CASSETGGRFNEQYF. CDR3 DNA sequence: TGTGCCAGCAGCGAAACAGGGGGCCGTTTCAACGAGCAGTACTTC.

This chain links TRBV7-2 with TRBJ2-1, with a weak D call TRBD2 (7 bases). V was pared by 1 base and J by 4 bases, with 14 bases between. The CDR3 contains 16 residues. Germline V gene sequence: CDR1 SGHTA, CDR2 FQGNSA. CDR3 sequence (DNA): TGTGCCAGCAGCTTAGACCACGGGGGGCTATACAATGAGCAGTTCTTC. Translation gives CASSLDHGGLYNEQFF.

The chain is built from TRBV28 and TRBJ2-7; weak D call: TRBD2 (5 bases). The CDR3 spans 12 residues. Germline CDR1 and CDR2: MDHEN and SYDVKM. Trimming took off 3 bases at V and 3 bases at J, with 6 bases between the two ends. The CDR3 coding sequence is TGTGCCAGCAGTTTTGGGAGCTACGAGCAGTACTTC. Its translation: CASSFGSYEQYF.

This chain uses TRBV27 with TRBJ1-2, with TRBD1 matching 8 bases. V was pared by 6 bases and J by 5 bases, with 8 bases of the junction left unmatched. The CDR3 is 14 amino acids. Germline V lookup: CDR1 MNHEY, CDR2 SMNVEV (reference sequence). The CDR3 region is CASSPPDRAYGYTF. In DNA, the CDR3 is TGTGCCAGCAGCCCGCCGGACAGGGCTTATGGCTACACCTTC.

The chain uses TRBV5-1 and TRBJ2-7, with D maybe TRBD2 (6 bases). Trimming shortened V by 5 bases and J by 7 bases, and 13 bases separated the two germline ends. Germline loops: CDR1 SGHRS, CDR2 YFSETQ. The CDR3 is 12 amino acids. The CDR3 here is CASSRDFGEQYF. CDR3 nucleotide sequence: TGCGCCAGCAGTAGGGACTTCGGGGAGCAGTACTTC.

The chain combines TRBV5-6 with TRBJ1-1; 8 bases fit TRBD1. V shed 3 bases, J shed 5 bases, and the junction held 6 bases outside the gene matches. This CDR3 region has 14 residues. The germline V gene encodes CDR1 SGHDT and CDR2 YYEEEE. The CDR3 sequence: CASSSTGGWTEAFF. The CDR3 coding sequence is TGTGCCAGCAGCTCCACAGGGGGATGGACTGAAGCTTTCTTT.

This chain links TRBV5-1 with TRBJ2-1, with unresolved D. The length of the CDR3 is 14 residues. The ends were cut back, 0 bases at V and 6 bases at J, with 10 bases in the middle. Germline lookup yields CDR1 SGHRS and CDR2 YFSETQ. The CDR3 loop is CASSLDHSTNEQFF. The CDR3 DNA is TGCGCCAGCAGCTTGGACCACAGTACCAATGAGCAGTTCTTC. Full variable domain (remainder filled in from reference TRBV5-1 and TRBJ2-1): KAGVTQTPRYLIKTRGQQVTLSCSPISGHRSVSWYQQTPGQGLQFLFEYFSETQRNKGNFPGRFSGRQFSNSRSEMNVSTLELGDSALYLCASSLDHSTNEQFFGPGTRLTVL.

Details on this clone: The same CDR3 is also encoded by other DNA sequences in this sample. The chain recombines TRBV9 with TRBJ1-1, with 7 bases identical to TRBD1. This CDR3 is built from 14 residues. Looked up from germline, CDR1 is SGDLS and CDR2 is YYNGEE. V trimming: 0 bases; J trimming: 1 base; junction bases outside the gene matches: 0. CDR3 amino acids: CASSVAGGNTEAFF. CDR3 in DNA: TGTGCCAGCAGCGTAGCAGGGGGGAACACTGAAGCTTTCTTT.

This chain uses TRBV4-2 with TRBJ2-5, with D possibly matching TRBD1 (7 bases). V lost 6 bases and J 5 bases, leaving 16 bases between the germline ends. Germline lookup yields CDR1 LGHNA and CDR2 YNFKEQ. The CDR3 runs 14 residues. The CDR3 sequence is CASSPTGEVETQYF. Here the CDR3 DNA reads TGTGCCAGCAGTCCAACAGGGGAGGTGGAGACCCAGTACTTC.

The J gene is TRBJ2-7, the V gene TRBV6-6; 8 bases line up with TRBD1. Looked up from germline, CDR1 is MNHNY and CDR2 is SVGAGI (reference sequence). The V gene end was trimmed by 4 bases and the J gene end by 3 bases; junction bases not matched to a gene: 5. The CDR3 loop spans 14 amino acids. This CDR3 reads CASSFPTGVYEQYF. The CDR3 DNA is TGTGCCAGCAGTTTCCCGACAGGGGTCTACGAGCAGTACTTC.

The rearrangement joins TRBV4-3 to TRBJ2-1; 8 bases are shared with TRBD2. CDR3 size: 19 residues. The germline CDR1 and CDR2 sequences are LGHNA and YSLEER. V lost 3 bases to trimming and J lost 5 bases; unmatched junction nucleotides: 18. In DNA form, the CDR3 reads TGCGCCAGCAGCCAGGGCCCAGGACTAGCTGACCGAAAGAACAATGAGCAGTTCTTC. It specifies CASSQGPGLADRKNNEQFF.

The chain employs TRBV3-1 (or the pseudogene TRBV3-2) and TRBJ1-2; no firm D call. V lost 1 base, J lost 2 bases, and 11 bases lay in between. The CDR3 totals 15 residues. Germline lookup yields CDR1 LGHDT and CDR2 YNNKEL (reference sequence). In DNA, the CDR3 is TGTGCCAGCAGCCAAGGAGAGGGCAGAAACTATGGCTACACCTTC. Residues: CASSQGEGRNYGYTF.

The chain carries TRBV7-9 and TRBJ2-5, with D perhaps matching TRBD1 (5 bases). The CDR3 totals 14 residues. The V gene lost 1 base and the J gene lost 5 bases, with 11 bases spanning the gap. From germline, CDR1 is SEHNR and CDR2 FQNEAQ (reference sequence). The CDR3 coding sequence is TGTGCCAGCAGCTTAGAGGGGAAAAGGGAGACCCAGTACTTC. Protein product: CASSLEGKRETQYF.

This sequence joins TRBV11-2 and TRBJ1-1; 7 nucleotides align to TRBD1. Germline CDR1 reads SGHAT; CDR2 reads FQNNGV. The CDR3 sequence is 15 residues long. V lost 5 bases and J lost 2; bases outside the gene matches: 8. The CDR3 spells CASSARQGANTEAFF. CDR3 sequence (DNA): TGTGCCAGCAGCGCAAGACAGGGAGCCAACACTGAAGCTTTCTTT.

The J gene is TRBJ1-2, the V gene TRBV5-1; D is uncertain. The CDR3 extends over 15 amino acids. V lost 2 bases and J 0 bases, leaving 11 bases between the germline ends. Germline V gene data show CDR1 as SGHRS and CDR2 as YFSETQ. The CDR3 DNA reads TGCGCCAGCAGCTTTATGTCAGTAACTAACTATGGCTACACCTTC. This sequence encodes CASSFMSVTNYGYTF.

This clone was seen once. The rearrangement joins TRBV6-2 or TRBV6-3 to TRBJ2-3, with 13 bases matching TRBD2. With V trimmed by 5 bases and J by 4 bases, 3 bases remained unmatched. Looked up from germline, CDR1 is MNHEY and CDR2 is SVGEGT. The CDR3 consists of 15 residues. The CDR3 nucleotides are TGTGCCAGCAGTGTACTAGCGGGGGGGGCAGATACGCAGTATTTT. Translation: CASSVLAGGADTQYF.

The chain carries TRBV5-1 and TRBJ2-5, with a weak D call TRBD2 (5 bases). V shed 6 bases and J shed 0 bases, with 18 bases lying between them. Germline-derived CDR1 and CDR2 are SGHRS and YFSETQ. The length of the CDR3 is 16 residues. Written as DNA, the CDR3 is TGCGCCAGCACCGAACACGGACGGGGATACCAAGAGACCCAGTACTTC. Protein product: CASTEHGRGYQETQYF. Looking up the rest from reference TRBV5-1 and TRBJ2-5 gives the full variable domain: KAGVTQTPRYLIKTRGQQVTLSCSPISGHRSVSWYQQTPGQGLQFLFEYFSETQRNKGNFPGRFSGRQFSNSRSEMNVSTLELGDSALYLCASTEHGRGYQETQYFGPGTRLLVL.

The CDR3 bases are TGTGCCAGCTCACCAACGTCGGCAGGGCGCGAGCAGTACTTC. Its translation: CASSPTSAGREQYF. The V and J genes are TRBV18 and TRBJ2-7; D possibly corresponds to TRBD1 (5 bases). Germline-derived CDR1 and CDR2 are KGHSH and LQKENI. V lost 2 bases to trimming and J lost 6 bases, with 14 bases between them. The CDR3 is 14 amino acids.

The chain recombines TRBV14 with TRBJ2-1; 11 bases are a match to TRBD2. The CDR3 sequence is 16 residues long. Germline V gene sequence: CDR1 SGHDN, CDR2 FVKESK. The V segment lost 4 bases and the J segment 9 bases; nucleotides outside the gene matches: 11. As DNA, the CDR3 is TGTGCCAGCAGCCCCATATTTAGCGGGGGGGCCAGTGAGCAGTTCTTC. Translating it yields CASSPIFSGGASEQFF.

The rearrangement uses TRBV29-1 and TRBJ1-2, with 7 bases aligning to TRBD1. Germline trimming cut 7 bases from V and 4 bases from J; bases unmatched to any gene: 18. The CDR3 sequence is 16 residues long. Germline V gene lookup returns CDR1 SQVTM and CDR2 ANQGSEA. CDR3 protein: CSAIDPDRSTRYGYTF. Here the CDR3 DNA reads TGCAGCGCTATAGACCCGGACAGGTCCACCCGCTATGGCTACACCTTC.

This sequence joins TRBV6-1 and TRBJ2-3; 11 bases agree with TRBD2. Germline V lookup: CDR1 MNHNS, CDR2 SASEGT. The CDR3 length is 17 residues. The J segment lost 5 bases and the V segment lost 3 bases, leaving 10 bases of the junction unmatched. The CDR3 sequence: CASSEFSGGASLDTQYF. The DNA of the CDR3 is TGTGCCAGCAGTGAGTTTAGCGGGGGGGCCAGTTTAGATACGCAGTATTTT.

The chain recombines TRBV10-3 with TRBJ2-5; 7 positions match TRBD1. CDR3 length equals 14 residues. Germline CDR1 is ENHRY and CDR2 is SYGVKD. J gave up 5 bases and V 4 bases, and 7 bases lay outside the gene matches. CDR3: CAISGGTVEETQYF. CDR3 coding DNA: TGTGCCATCAGTGGGGGGACAGTTGAGGAGACCCAGTACTTC.

This clone was counted a few times. The chain couples TRBV7-9 to TRBJ2-1, with 7 bases that match TRBD2. After removal of 4 bases from V and 3 bases from J, the junction contained 6 bases not matched to a gene. Germline CDR1 SEHNR, CDR2 FQNEAQ (reference sequence). This CDR3 has 15 residues. The CDR3 DNA reads as TGTGCCAGCAGCTCCAGCGGGGACCACTACAATGAGCAGTTCTTC. This translates into CASSSSGDHYNEQFF.

The chain uses TRBV7-6 and TRBJ2-2; D may be TRBD2 (5 bases). The CDR3 consists of 17 residues. The V end lost 5 bases, the J end lost 4 bases, and 20 bases lay between the germline ends. From germline, CDR1 is SGHVS and CDR2 FNYEAQ. CDR3 in DNA: TGTGCCAGCAGCCCACAACTCCAGTCGGGGATCACCGGGGAGCTGTTTTTT. It encodes CASSPQLQSGITGELFF.

This clone was found a few times. Other DNA sequences within the sample encode an identical CDR3. J is TRBJ2-7 and V is TRBV19, with D tentatively TRBD2 (5 bases). The CDR3 length is 13 residues. CDR1 is LNHDA and CDR2 is SQIVND in the germline V gene (reference sequence). The V end lost 5 bases, the J end lost 2 bases, and 10 bases lay between the germline ends. In DNA, the CDR3 is TGTGCCAGTAGTCCGGCGGGCCCCTACGAGCAGTACTTC. Amino acid sequence: CASSPAGPYEQYF.

The gene calls are TRBV27 and TRBJ2-2, with TRBD1 identical over 12 bases. The CDR3 covers 15 residues. Germline V gene sequence: CDR1 MNHEY, CDR2 SMNVEV (reference sequence). The trim removed 5 bases at V and 5 bases at J, leaving 3 bases unmatched. The CDR3 bases are TGTGCCAGCAGTCGGGACAGGGGGCGGACCGGGGAGCTGTTTTTT. It encodes CASSRDRGRTGELFF.

A single count supports this clone. V gene TRBV19 combines with J gene TRBJ2-7; TRBD1 matches 7 bases. CDR1 is LNHDA and CDR2 is SQIVND in the germline V gene (reference sequence). The J segment lost 3 bases and the V segment lost 10 bases, leaving 6 bases of the junction unmatched. This CDR3 has 12 amino acids. The CDR3 loop reads CATGQFDYEQYF. CDR3 DNA sequence: TGTGCCACGGGACAGTTCGACTACGAGCAGTACTTC.

This clone showed up many times. This sequence joins TRBV5-4 and TRBJ2-1; tentative D call: TRBD1 (5 bases). Germline V lookup: CDR1 SGHNT, CDR2 YYREEE (reference sequence). The V and J ends lost 0 bases and 0 bases respectively, with 10 bases between them. The CDR3 covers 16 residues. CDR3 amino acids: CASSLDRQPSYNEQFF. In nucleotides, the CDR3 is TGTGCCAGCAGCTTGGATCGACAGCCCTCCTACAATGAGCAGTTCTTC.

The sample holds one count of this clone. The chain combines TRBV6-6 with TRBJ1-5; possible D gene TRBD1, 5 bases. The germline V gene encodes CDR1 MNHNY and CDR2 SVGAGI (reference sequence). V lost 5 bases and J 0 bases, leaving 17 bases between the germline ends. This CDR3 has 17 amino acids. The CDR3 sequence is CASSLRWAGNSNQPQHF. CDR3 bases: TGTGCCAGCAGTCTCCGGTGGGCAGGGAATAGCAATCAGCCCCAGCATTTT.

This clone was detected only a few times. V gene TRBV5-8 combines with J gene TRBJ2-2; TRBD1 is a possible D gene (6 bases). From germline, CDR1 is SGHTS and CDR2 YDEGEE. Trimming removed 1 base at V and 1 base at J, with 14 bases between. The CDR3 spans 17 residues. The CDR3: CASSLHGGRVNTGELFF. CDR3 sequence (DNA): TGTGCCAGCAGCTTGCATGGGGGCAGGGTGAACACCGGGGAGCTGTTTTTT.